The 25 T cell receptor beta chains given below trace back to one sample, sequenced in a study of early T cells in non-severe SARS-CoV-2 infection. A single record per CDR3 protein comes from TCRdb applying MiXCR to the 5' RACE reads. The sample has about 60,000 distinct CDR3 sequences, about 10% seen once; the top ten hold roughly 3%. Sequences were derived from whole blood, sampled at baseline. Receptors originate from an adult who was a healthcare worker with PCR-confirmed SARS-CoV-2 infection or an uninfected control (not recorded which).

The chain couples TRBV11-2 to TRBJ1-2; D is possibly TRBD1 (5 bases). Trimming left V 5 bases short and J 5 bases short, with 12 bases between. This CDR3 has 13 amino acids. CDR1 and CDR2 (germline): SGHAT, FQNNGV. The CDR3 protein is CASSRGTTYGYTF. The CDR3 DNA sequence: TGTGCCAGCAGCCGGGGGACTACATATGGCTACACCTTC.

This clonotype was detected only a few times. V and J are TRBV27 and TRBJ2-3; no firm D call. The V end was cut by 2 bases, the J end by 6 bases, with 6 bases between. Germline V CDR1 and CDR2: MNHEY, SMNVEV (reference sequence). CDR3 size: 12 residues. The CDR3 DNA reads as TGTGCCAGCAGTTTAGACGGGGATACGCAGTATTTT. Amino acid sequence: CASSLDGDTQYF.

This clonotype has a handful of counts. V and J are TRBV9 and TRBJ1-1; weak D call: TRBD1 (5 bases). V lost 0 bases and J lost 4, with 16 bases in between. Germline CDR1 and CDR2: SGDLS and YYNGEE. This CDR3 has 16 residues. This CDR3 reads CASSVDAGMGTTEAFF. The CDR3 DNA sequence: TGTGCCAGCAGCGTAGATGCGGGGATGGGGACCACTGAAGCTTTCTTT.

The table lists this clonotype with a few counts. The chain recombines TRBV20-1 with TRBJ2-3; D gene uncertain. CDR1 and CDR2 (germline): DFQATT, SNEGSKA (reference sequence). The CDR3 has 17 residues. V shed 3 bases and J shed 2 bases, with 21 bases lying between them. Here the CDR3 reads CSASIQSQWPNTDTQYF. The CDR3 coding sequence is TGCAGTGCTAGCATACAATCACAGTGGCCGAACACAGATACGCAGTATTTT.

This clonotype was observed many times. The V and J genes are TRBV5-1 and TRBJ1-5; D perhaps matches TRBD1 (5 bases). Germline CDR1 is SGHRS and CDR2 is YFSETQ. Deletions cut 1 base from V and 7 bases from J, with 15 bases between. CDR3 length: 15 residues. The CDR3 loop reads CASSLSGAWEQPQHF. The CDR3 nucleotides read TGCGCCAGCAGCTTGTCCGGGGCATGGGAGCAGCCCCAGCATTTT.

This clonotype was recorded only once. This chain links TRBV18 with TRBJ1-2, with D hard to call. Trimming shortened V by 0 bases and J by 0 bases, and 5 bases separated the two germline ends. The CDR3 extends over 14 amino acids. Germline V gene data show CDR1 as KGHSH and CDR2 as LQKENI. The DNA of the CDR3 is TGTGCCAGCTCACCACCGCTAGCTAACTATGGCTACACCTTC. Its protein product is CASSPPLANYGYTF.

The CDR3 region is CSATKAGVDTEAFF. The CDR3 DNA reads TGCAGTGCGACCAAGGCAGGGGTAGACACTGAAGCTTTCTTT. The V call is TRBV20-1, the J call TRBJ1-1; TRBD1 might be the D (6 bases). The germline CDR1 and CDR2 sequences are DFQATT and SNEGSKA (reference sequence). Trimming removed 6 bases at V and 3 bases at J, with 17 bases between. The CDR3 totals 14 residues.

The chain uses TRBV11-2 and TRBJ1-2; the D gene is possibly TRBD1 (6 bases). V lost 1 base and J lost 7, with 13 bases in between. CDR1 and CDR2 from the germline V gene are SGHAT and FQNNGV. This CDR3 spans 14 amino acids. CDR3 sequence (DNA): TGTGCCAGCAGCTTAGTGGGGCCAGGGGTTGGCTACACCTTC. This gives the protein CASSLVGPGVGYTF.

This clonotype has a handful of counts. The rearrangement uses TRBV12-3 or TRBV12-4 and TRBJ2-1; D might be TRBD1 (6 bases). V lost 7 bases and J 4 bases, leaving 17 bases between the germline ends. The CDR3 runs 15 residues. The CDR3 region is CASINRDEGYNEQFF. The CDR3 DNA sequence: TGTGCCAGCATTAACAGGGATGAAGGTTACAATGAGCAGTTCTTC.

Details on this clonotype: A much larger clone differs from this one at a single base, so this may be a read error. The chain links TRBV6-1 to TRBJ2-5; D is possibly TRBD2 (6 bases). Germline CDR1 and CDR2: MNHNS and SASEGT. The CDR3 loop spans 13 amino acids. V was cut by 6 bases and J by 5 bases, with 13 bases left in between. The CDR3 region has the DNA TGTGCCAGCAGAGCGGGTCCCACCGAGACCCAGTACTTC. Translating it yields CASRAGPTETQYF.

This chain uses TRBV6-1 with TRBJ2-7, with TRBD2 as a possible D gene (6 bases). The CDR3 extends over 14 amino acids. CDR1 is MNHNS and CDR2 is SASEGT in the germline V gene. Trimming removed 7 bases at V and 2 bases at J, with 15 bases between. CDR3 bases: TGTGCCAGCACCTTAAGGAGGGAACCCTACGAGCAGTACTTC. This encodes CASTLRREPYEQYF.

The table lists this clonotype with a few counts. The CDR3 DNA follows: TGCAGTGTTCGCACAGATACGCAGTATTTT. This sequence encodes CSVRTDTQYF. This chain connects TRBV20-1 to TRBJ2-3; D gene uncertain. The germline gives CDR1 DFQATT, CDR2 SNEGSKA (reference sequence). The CDR3 covers 10 residues. Trimming stripped 7 bases from V and 1 base from J, with 3 bases between.

The chain uses TRBV11-3 and TRBJ1-1; no clear D gene. From germline, CDR1 is SGHNT and CDR2 YENEEA. This CDR3 is built from 12 residues. Trimming stripped 3 bases from V and 6 bases from J, with 8 bases between. The CDR3: CASSFWRAEAFF. CDR3 nucleotide sequence: TGTGCCAGCAGCTTCTGGAGGGCTGAAGCTTTCTTT. The full variable domain, completed using reference TRBV11-3 and TRBJ1-1, is EAGVVQSPRYKIIEKKQPVAFWCNPISGHNTLYWYLQNLGQGPELLIRYENEEAVDDSQLPKDRFSAERLKGVDSTLKIQPAELGDSAVYLCASSFWRAEAFFGQGTRLTVV.

The rearrangement links TRBV12-3 or TRBV12-4 to TRBJ2-1, with D unclear. There are 15 residues in the CDR3. The germline V and J ends were trimmed by 4 bases and 0 bases, with 10 bases remaining between them. DNA for the CDR3: TGTGCCAGCAGTTCCCCTCCGAGCTCCTACAATGAGCAGTTCTTC. It codes for CASSSPPSSYNEQFF.

This clonotype was counted only a few times. The rearrangement joins TRBV5-1 to TRBJ1-1; the D gene is possibly TRBD1 (5 bases). The germline CDR1 and CDR2 sequences are SGHRS and YFSETQ. Trimming left V 0 bases short and J 5 bases short, with 11 bases between. This CDR3 spans 14 amino acids. CDR3 sequence (DNA): TGCGCCAGCAGCTTGGCCCTGGGGGGGACTGAAGCTTTCTTT. It codes for CASSLALGGTEAFF.

The V and J genes are TRBV5-1 and TRBJ2-3, with unresolved D. In germline, CDR1 is SGHRS, CDR2 YFSETQ. The CDR3 runs 12 residues. The V end lost 0 bases, the J end lost 6 bases, and 5 bases lay between the germline ends. This chain's CDR3 is CASSLVEDTQYF. DNA for the CDR3: TGCGCCAGCAGCTTGGTCGAGGATACGCAGTATTTT.

This clonotype occurred once. The chain is built from TRBV11-2 and TRBJ2-2, with D possibly TRBD2 on 5 matching bases. The CDR3 spans 13 residues. The V end lost 1 base, the J end lost 7 bases, and 7 bases lay between the germline ends. CDR1 SGHAT and CDR2 FQNNGV come from the germline V gene. In nucleotides, the CDR3 is TGTGCCAGCAGCTTAGGAGGGCACGGGGAGCTGTTTTTT. It codes for CASSLGGHGELFF.

This chain uses TRBV29-1 with TRBJ1-4; TRBD1 might be the D (6 bases). V lost 8 bases and J lost 7, with 14 bases in between. This CDR3 has 12 residues. Germline V lookup: CDR1 SQVTM, CDR2 ANQGSEA. CDR3 sequence: CSFRGQGEKLFF. The CDR3 DNA reads TGCAGCTTCCGGGGGCAGGGTGAAAAACTGTTTTTT.

This clonotype was counted a few times. V usage is TRBV30 and J usage is TRBJ2-2, with D maybe TRBD1 (7 bases). Looked up from germline, CDR1 is GTSNPN and CDR2 is SVGIG (reference sequence). The CDR3 is 12 residues long. Trimming removed 7 bases at V and 5 bases at J, with 11 bases between. CDR3 sequence reads: CASGGITGELFF. Written as DNA, the CDR3 is TGTGCCTCAGGGGGGATTACCGGGGAGCTGTTTTTT.

The chain has TRBV5-1 and TRBJ2-5; no firm D call. V lost 5 bases and J 5 bases, leaving 19 bases between the germline ends. There are 15 residues in the CDR3. CDR1 and CDR2 from the germline V gene are SGHRS and YFSETQ. CDR3 sequence reads: CASRAGPLGSETQYF. CDR3 DNA: TGCGCCAGCAGGGCCGGGCCCCTAGGTTCGGAGACCCAGTACTTC. The complete variable domain, with remaining parts taken from reference TRBV5-1 and TRBJ2-5, reads KAGVTQTPRYLIKTRGQQVTLSCSPISGHRSVSWYQQTPGQGLQFLFEYFSETQRNKGNFPGRFSGRQFSNSRSEMNVSTLELGDSALYLCASRAGPLGSETQYFGPGTRLLVL.

The V and J genes are TRBV6-6 and TRBJ2-5; 7 nucleotides agree with TRBD1. The CDR3 has 15 amino acids. Unmatched junction bases numbered 5, after V lost 2 bases and J lost 2 bases. CDR1 and CDR2 (germline): MNHNY, SVGAGI (reference sequence). In nucleotides, the CDR3 is TGTGCCAGCAGTTACCCGGACAGGAGGCAAGAGACCCAGTACTTC. It codes for CASSYPDRRQETQYF.

The V and J genes are TRBV2 and TRBJ2-3; D not resolved. This CDR3 is built from 11 residues. V gave up 7 bases and J gave up 4 bases, with 6 bases separating them. In germline, CDR1 is SNHLY, CDR2 FYNNEI. The CDR3 bases are TGTGCCAGCAAGGGCTCAGATACGCAGTATTTT. The encoded protein is CASKGSDTQYF.

This sequence joins TRBV11-2 and TRBJ2-1, with 10 bases fitting TRBD1. Germline trimming cut 3 bases from V and 4 bases from J; bases unmatched to any gene: 3. The CDR3 has 15 amino acids. Germline V gene data show CDR1 as SGHAT and CDR2 as FQNNGV. The CDR3 DNA reads TGTGCCAGCAGCTTCCCGGGACAGGGGTACAATGAGCAGTTCTTC. As protein: CASSFPGQGYNEQFF.

This clonotype was detected only a few times. The rearrangement links TRBV6-5 to TRBJ1-2; possible D gene TRBD1, 6 bases. CDR1 is MNHEY and CDR2 is SVGAGI in the germline V gene. CDR3 size: 16 residues. Between the trimmed V and J ends, which lost 4 bases and 4 bases, there was a span of 19 bases. The CDR3 protein is CASSFSGGSISYGYTF. The CDR3 DNA is TGTGCCAGCAGTTTTTCCGGGGGCTCTATTTCCTATGGCTACACCTTC.

This clonotype is labeled as medium-sized. The CDR3 coding sequence is TGCAGTGCGATGGAAGAGACCCAGTACTTC. Its translation is CSAMEETQYF. The genes are TRBV20-1 and TRBJ2-5; D not certain. This CDR3 comprises 10 residues. The V and J ends lost 6 bases and 3 bases respectively, with 5 bases between them. The germline V gene encodes CDR1 DFQATT and CDR2 SNEGSKA (reference sequence).